This entry concerns a single TCR beta chain. Its antigen is unknown. These data belong to a study of cytomegalovirus exposure and HLA in healthy donors. Findings of the study overall: Later analysis demonstrated an association between a missense DCLRE1C variant and TCR beta V- and J-gene trimming.

Both 60 Vbeta primers and 13 Jbeta primers went into the PCR. Data came from immunoSEQ multiplex PCR; TCRdb stores just in-frame clones and leaves some out. The data show 150,000 to 200,000 clones, 77% seen once. Germline V lookup: CDR1 MDHEN, CDR2 SYDVKM. Trimming pared 3 bases from V and 10 bases from J, leaving 15 bases between. The CDR3 extends over 14 amino acids. This chain links TRBV28 with TRBJ1-4; tentative D call: TRBD1 (5 bases). Input material: PBMCs. The source is a woman between 25 and 40 years old in good health and CMV-seronegative. The CDR3 nucleotides are TGTGCCAGCAGTTTTTATTCCTCCGGGGGAAAACTGTTTTTT. Amino acid sequence: CASSFYSSGGKLFF.